This TCR beta chain was sequenced for a study of Graves' ophthalmopathy and Graves' hyperthyroidism. The study amplified TCR beta CDR3 regions using RNA transcripts. An initial RT-PCR round employing HTBI primers preceded a second-round multiplex PCR. TCRdb ran MiXCR on the multiplex PCR reads and lists one entry per CDR3 protein. This table holds 350,000 to 450,000 distinct CDR3 sequences, about 16% found once. Trimming left V 6 bases short and J 3 bases short, with 9 bases between. Germline loops: CDR1 MNHNS, CDR2 SASEGT. The CDR3 extends over 12 amino acids. Ten or more counts support this clonotype.

The sequence came from a woman aged 18 to 35 with Graves' ophthalmopathy. J is TRBJ2-7 and V is TRBV6-1, with D possibly TRBD1 on 5 matching bases. Source material: peripheral blood. The CDR3: CASRVDSYEQYF. The CDR3 DNA sequence: TGTGCCAGCAGAGTCGACAGCTACGAGCAGTACTTC.